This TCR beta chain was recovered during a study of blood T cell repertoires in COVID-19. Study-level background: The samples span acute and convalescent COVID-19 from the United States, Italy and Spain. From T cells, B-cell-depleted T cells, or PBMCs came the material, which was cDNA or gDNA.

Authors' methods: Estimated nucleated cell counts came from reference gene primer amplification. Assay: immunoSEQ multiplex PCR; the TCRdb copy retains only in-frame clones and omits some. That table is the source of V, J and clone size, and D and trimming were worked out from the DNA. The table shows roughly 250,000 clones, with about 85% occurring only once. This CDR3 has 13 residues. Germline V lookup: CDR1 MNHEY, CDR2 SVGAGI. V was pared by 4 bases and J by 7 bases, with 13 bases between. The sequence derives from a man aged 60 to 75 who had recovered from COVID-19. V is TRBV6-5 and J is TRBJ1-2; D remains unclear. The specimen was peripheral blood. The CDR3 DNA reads TGTGCCAGCAGTTTCGACCTGGGAGCTGGCTACACCTTC. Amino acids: CASSFDLGAGYTF.